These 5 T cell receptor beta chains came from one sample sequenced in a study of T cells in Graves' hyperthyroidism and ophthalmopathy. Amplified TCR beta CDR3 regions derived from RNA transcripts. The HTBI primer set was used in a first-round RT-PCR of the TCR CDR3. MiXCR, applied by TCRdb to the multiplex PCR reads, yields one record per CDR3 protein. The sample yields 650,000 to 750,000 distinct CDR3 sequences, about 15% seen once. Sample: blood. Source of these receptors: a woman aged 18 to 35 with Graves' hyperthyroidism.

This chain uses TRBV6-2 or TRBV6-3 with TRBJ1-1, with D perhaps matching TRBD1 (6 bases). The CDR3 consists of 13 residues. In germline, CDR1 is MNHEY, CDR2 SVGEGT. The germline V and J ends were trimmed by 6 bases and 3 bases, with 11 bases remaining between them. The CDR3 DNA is TGTGCCAGCAGAAACAACAGGGACACTGAAGCTTTCTTT. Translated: CASRNNRDTEAFF.

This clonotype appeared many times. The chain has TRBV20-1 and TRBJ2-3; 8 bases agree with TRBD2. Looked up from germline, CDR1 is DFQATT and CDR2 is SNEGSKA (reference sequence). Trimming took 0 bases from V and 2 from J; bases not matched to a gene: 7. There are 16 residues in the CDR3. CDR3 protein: CSARDYAAGDTDTQYF. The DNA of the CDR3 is TGCAGTGCTAGAGATTACGCAGCGGGGGACACAGATACGCAGTATTTT.

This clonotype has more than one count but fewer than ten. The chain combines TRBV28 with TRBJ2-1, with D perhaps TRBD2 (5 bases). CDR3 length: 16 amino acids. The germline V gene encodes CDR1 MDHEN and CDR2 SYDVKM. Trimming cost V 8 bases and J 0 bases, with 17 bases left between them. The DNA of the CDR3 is TGTGCCAGCCTAAAAGACGGGAAGAGCTCCTACAATGAGCAGTTCTTC. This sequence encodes CASLKDGKSSYNEQFF.

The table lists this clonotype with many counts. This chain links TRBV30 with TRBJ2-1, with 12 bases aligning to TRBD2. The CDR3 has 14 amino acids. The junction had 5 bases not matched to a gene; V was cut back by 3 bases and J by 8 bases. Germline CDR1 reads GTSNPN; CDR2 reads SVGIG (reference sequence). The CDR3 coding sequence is TGTGCCTGGAGGACTAGCGGGAGTTCCCATGAGCAGTTCTTC. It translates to CAWRTSGSSHEQFF. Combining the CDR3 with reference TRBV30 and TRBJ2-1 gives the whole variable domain SQTIHQWPATLVQPVGSPLSLECTVEGTSNPNLYWYRQAAGRGLQLLFYSVGIGQISSEVPQNLSASRPQDRQFILSSKKLLLSDSGFYLCAWRTSGSSHEQFFGPGTRLTVL.

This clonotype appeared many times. Here the CDR3 DNA reads TGCAGTGCTAGAGGCACAGGGGCTGGCACAGATACGCAGTATTTT. This codes for CSARGTGAGTDTQYF. The gene calls are TRBV20-1 and TRBJ2-3, with 7 nucleotides matching TRBD1. The trim removed 1 base at V and 1 base at J, leaving 5 bases unmatched. The CDR3 is 15 residues long. Germline lookup yields CDR1 DFQATT and CDR2 SNEGSKA (reference sequence).